This TCR beta chain was captured by sequencing in a study of breast tumors, draining lymph nodes, adjacent tissues. In TCRdb, the multiplex PCR reads were re-called with MiXCR into one record per CDR3 protein. Of some 100,000 distinct CDR3 sequences detected, 21% appear once; the ten largest clones hold around 1.3%. Germline CDR1 SGHDT, CDR2 YYEEEE. Trimming shortened V by 0 bases and J by 10 bases, and 11 bases separated the two germline ends. The CDR3 contains 14 residues. This clonotype was recorded many times. Samples came from axillary lymph nodes draining the breast cancer. The sequence came from a female donor with breast cancer. Some clones in this sample may be carry-over from other donors' samples. The J gene is TRBJ1-6, the V gene TRBV5-6; no clear D. Sequencing used axillary lymph node tissue. DNA for the CDR3: TGTGCCAGCAGCTTGGCACAATATGGATCACCCCTCCACTTT. Encoded protein: CASSLAQYGSPLHF.